This T cell receptor (beta chain) was recovered during a study of metastatic and nonmetastatic thyroid tumors. Study-wide background: Comparative analysis of repertoires was undertaken across blood and tumor or nodule tissue obtained from malignant and benign thyroid patients. Study-level findings and limits: Malignant thyroid tumors reportedly had TCR beta diversity that was significantly higher than in benign nodules, in blood and tumor.

Every patient was untreated before thyroid surgery. In the study's own analysis: Differences in CDR3 between clinicopathological groups were drawn on to build a classifier intended to discriminate distant-metastatic papillary thyroid cancer patients. Through MiXCR, TCRdb re-clonotyped the PCR reads. The V and J calls were determined by TCRdb, not by the authors. The data contain roughly 9,900 clones, about 26% of them singletons. This clone occurred many times. What it recognizes is unknown. This sequence was found in a male donor with papillary thyroid cancer or a benign thyroid nodule (not recorded which). Some clones in this sample may be carry-over from other donors' samples. The specimen sequenced was tumor tissue.

CDR3 DNA sequence: TGTGCCAGCTCACCAGGAGTGGCAGACAATCAGCCCCAGCATTTT. Encoded protein: CASSPGVADNQPQHF. This rearrangement joins TRBV18 to TRBJ1-5; D remains ambiguous. The length of the CDR3 is 15 residues. CDR1 KGHSH and CDR2 LQKENI come from the germline V gene. The V gene lost 2 bases and the J gene lost 3 bases, with 11 bases spanning the gap.